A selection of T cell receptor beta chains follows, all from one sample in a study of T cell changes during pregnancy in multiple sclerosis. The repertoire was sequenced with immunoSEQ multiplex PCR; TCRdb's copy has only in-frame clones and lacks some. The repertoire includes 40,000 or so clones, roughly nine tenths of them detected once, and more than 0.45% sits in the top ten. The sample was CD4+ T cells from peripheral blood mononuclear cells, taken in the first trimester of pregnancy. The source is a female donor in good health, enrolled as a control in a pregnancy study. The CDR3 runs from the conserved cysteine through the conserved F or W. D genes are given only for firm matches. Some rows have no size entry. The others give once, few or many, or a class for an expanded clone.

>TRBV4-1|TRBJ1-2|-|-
CASSQESRQFYGYTF
TGCGCCAGCAGCCAAGAGTCGAGACAGTTTTATGGCTACACCTTC
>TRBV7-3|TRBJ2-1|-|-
CASSLGGVSEQFF
TGTGCCAGCAGCCTCGGAGGGGTGAGTGAGCAGTTCTTC
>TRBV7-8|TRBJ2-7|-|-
CASSLGGYYEQYF
TGTGCCAGCAGCTTAGGAGGGTATTACGAGCAGTACTTC
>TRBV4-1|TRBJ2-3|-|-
CASSPRGQSTDTQYF
TGCGCCAGCAGCCCGCGGGGACAGAGCACAGATACGCAGTATTTT
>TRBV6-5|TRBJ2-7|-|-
CASSYNRNYEQYF
TGTGCCAGCAGTTACAACAGGAACTACGAGCAGTACTTC
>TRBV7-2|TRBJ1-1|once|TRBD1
CASSFRQGTEAFF
TGTGCCAGCAGCTTCCGACAGGGCACTGAAGCTTTCTTT
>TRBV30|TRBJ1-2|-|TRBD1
CAWRPGGYGYTF
TGTGCCTGGAGACCAGGGGGCTATGGCTACACCTTC
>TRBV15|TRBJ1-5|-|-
CATSRDDQDYQPQHF
TGTGCCACCAGCAGAGATGACCAGGATTATCAGCCCCAGCATTTT
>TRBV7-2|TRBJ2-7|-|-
CASSLASSRQSSYEQYF
TGTGCCAGCAGCTTAGCGTCATCTAGACAGAGCTCCTACGAGCAGTACTTC
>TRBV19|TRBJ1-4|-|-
CASTNGGARPNEKLFF
TGTGCCAGTACAAATGGGGGGGCGAGACCTAATGAAAAACTGTTTTTT
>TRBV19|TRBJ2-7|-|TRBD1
CASKSGQGTYEQYF
TGTGCCAGTAAGTCGGGACAGGGGACCTACGAGCAGTACTTC
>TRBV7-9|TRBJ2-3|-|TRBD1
CASSKVGGQGRDTQYF
TGTGCCAGCAGCAAAGTAGGGGGACAGGGTAGAGATACGCAGTATTTT
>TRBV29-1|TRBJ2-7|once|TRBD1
CSVGDRVGEQYF
TGCAGCGTGGGGGACAGGGTGGGGGAGCAGTACTTC
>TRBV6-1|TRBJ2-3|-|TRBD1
CASIRQGASTDTQYF
TGTGCCAGCATCCGACAGGGGGCTAGCACAGATACGCAGTATTTT
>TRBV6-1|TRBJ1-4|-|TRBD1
CASSKTGVNEKLFF
TGTGCCAGCAGCAAAACAGGGGTTAATGAAAAACTGTTTTTT
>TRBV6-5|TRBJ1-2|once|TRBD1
CASYAGTGSGYTF
TGTGCCAGCTACGCCGGGACAGGGTCTGGCTACACCTTC
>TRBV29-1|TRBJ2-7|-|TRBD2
CSVGFSGGAREQYF
TGCAGCGTTGGTTTCAGCGGGGGGGCTCGTGAGCAGTACTTC
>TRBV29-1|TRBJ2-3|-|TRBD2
CSVDSGGGTDTQYF
TGCAGCGTTGATTCCGGGGGGGGCACAGATACGCAGTATTTT
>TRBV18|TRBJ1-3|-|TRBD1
CASSRDRGKAGNTIYF
TGTGCCAGCTCACGCGACAGGGGTAAAGCTGGAAACACCATATATTTT
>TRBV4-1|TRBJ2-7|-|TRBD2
CASSQGGGGTYEQYF
TGCGCCAGCAGCCAAGGGGGCGGGGGGACCTACGAGCAGTACTTC
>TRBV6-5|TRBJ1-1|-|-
CASSYSGRGNTEAFF
TGTGCCAGCAGTTACTCAGGGAGAGGGAACACTGAAGCTTTCTTT
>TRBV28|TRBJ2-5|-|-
CASSLSTGGETQYF
TGTGCCAGCAGTTTATCGACAGGCGGGGAGACCCAGTACTTC
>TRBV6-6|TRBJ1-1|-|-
CASSSHQAVNTEAFF
TGTGCCAGCAGTTCCCATCAGGCCGTTAACACTGAAGCTTTCTTT
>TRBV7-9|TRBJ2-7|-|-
CATGQFSYEQYF
TGTGCCACCGGACAGTTTAGCTACGAGCAGTACTTC
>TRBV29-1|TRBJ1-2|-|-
CSVGGTEGYTF
TGCAGCGTTGGAGGCACGGAGGGCTACACCTTC
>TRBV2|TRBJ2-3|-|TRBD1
CASTGTGERTDTQYF
TGTGCCAGCACCGGGACAGGGGAACGCACAGATACGCAGTATTTT
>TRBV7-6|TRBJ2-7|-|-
CASSLGTDGIYEQYF
TGTGCCAGCAGCTTAGGGACAGACGGAATCTACGAGCAGTACTTC
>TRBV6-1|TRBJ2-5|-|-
CASGGPSQYF
TGTGCCAGCGGGGGCCCGTCCCAGTACTTC
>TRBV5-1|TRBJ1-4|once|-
CASSLRGTNEKLFF
TGCGCCAGCAGCTTGAGGGGGACTAATGAAAAACTGTTTTTT
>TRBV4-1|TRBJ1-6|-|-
CASSQAAGFNSPLHF
TGCGCCAGCAGCCAAGCGGCAGGGTTTAATTCACCCCTCCACTTT
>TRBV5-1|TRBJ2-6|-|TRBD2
CASSLVAGGPGANVLTF
TGCGCCAGCAGCTTGGTTGCGGGGGGGCCTGGGGCCAACGTCCTGACTTTC
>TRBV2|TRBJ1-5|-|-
CASSSQGDQPQHF
TGTGCCAGCAGTTCACAGGGAGATCAGCCCCAGCATTTT
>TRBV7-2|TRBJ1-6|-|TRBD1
CASSARQGVDSPLHF
TGTGCCAGCAGCGCCAGACAGGGGGTAGATTCACCCCTCCACTTT
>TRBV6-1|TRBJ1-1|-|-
CASRRAALNTEAFF
TGTGCCAGCAGGAGGGCCGCACTGAACACTGAAGCTTTCTTT
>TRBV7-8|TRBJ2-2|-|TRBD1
CASSLYGQGKYTGELFF
TGTGCCAGCAGCTTATACGGACAGGGTAAATACACCGGGGAGCTGTTTTTT
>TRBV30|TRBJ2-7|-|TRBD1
CAWSVPGQGFSYEQYF
TGTGCCTGGTCCGTCCCGGGACAGGGTTTTTCCTACGAGCAGTACTTC
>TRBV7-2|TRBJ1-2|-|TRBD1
CASSPAGTDYGYTF
TGTGCCAGCAGCCCCGCCGGGACAGACTATGGCTACACCTTC
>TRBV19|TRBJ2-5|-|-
CASRPRGGQETQYF
TGTGCCAGTAGACCAAGGGGAGGCCAAGAGACCCAGTACTTC
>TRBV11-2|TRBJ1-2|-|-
CASSLVRSGQNYGYTF
TGTGCCAGCAGCTTAGTACGCTCGGGACAAAACTATGGCTACACCTTC
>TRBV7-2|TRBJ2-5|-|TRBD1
CASSLGGAGGETQYF
TGTGCCAGCAGCTTAGGTGGTGCAGGGGGAGAGACCCAGTACTTC
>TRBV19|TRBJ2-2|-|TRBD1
CASSPRTGNTGELFF
TGTGCCAGTAGTCCCCGGACAGGCAACACCGGGGAGCTGTTTTTT
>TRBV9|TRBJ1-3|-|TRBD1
CASSAQGARGNTIYF
TGTGCCAGCAGCGCACAGGGGGCGCGGGGAAACACCATATATTTT
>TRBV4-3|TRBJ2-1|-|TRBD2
CASSRKRGDNEQFF
TGCGCCAGCAGCCGGAAACGGGGGGACAATGAGCAGTTCTTC
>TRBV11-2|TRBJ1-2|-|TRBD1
CASSLLGQGRGYTF
TGTGCCAGCAGCTTATTGGGACAGGGCAGGGGCTACACCTTC
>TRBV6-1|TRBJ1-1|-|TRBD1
CASRDRQGTALTAFF
TGTGCCAGCAGGGATCGACAGGGGACGGCGCTTACCGCTTTCTTT
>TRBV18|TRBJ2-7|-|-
CASSPDGGYSYEQYF
TGTGCCAGCTCACCAGATGGGGGCTACTCCTACGAGCAGTACTTC
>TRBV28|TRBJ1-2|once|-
CASSPGYGYTF
TGTGCCAGCTCCCCGGGATATGGCTACACCTTC
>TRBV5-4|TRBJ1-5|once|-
CASSRGSNQPQHF
TGTGCCAGCAGCAGGGGAAGTAATCAGCCCCAGCATTTT
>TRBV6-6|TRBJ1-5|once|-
CASSHGTSPNQPQHF
TGTGCCAGCAGCCATGGGACTTCCCCGAATCAGCCCCAGCATTTT
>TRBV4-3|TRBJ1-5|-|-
CASSLRAWGDQPQHF
TGCGCCAGCAGCCTCCGGGCCTGGGGGGATCAGCCCCAGCATTTT
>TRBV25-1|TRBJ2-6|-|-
CASSLDFSGANVLTF
TGTGCCAGTTCATTAGATTTCTCTGGGGCCAACGTCCTGACTTTC
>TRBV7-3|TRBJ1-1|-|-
CASSPQGGLNTEAFF
TGTGCCAGCAGCCCACAGGGTGGTTTGAACACTGAAGCTTTCTTT
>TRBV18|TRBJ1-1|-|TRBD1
CASSPGQGVATEAFF
TGTGCCAGCTCTCCGGGACAGGGGGTGGCCACTGAAGCTTTCTTT
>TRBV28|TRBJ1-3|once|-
CASRAGPSGNTIYF
TGTGCCAGCAGGGCAGGGCCCTCTGGAAACACCATATATTTT
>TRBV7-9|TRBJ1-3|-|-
CASSLGGNSGNTIYF
TGTGCCAGCAGCTTGGGGGGAAACTCTGGAAACACCATATATTTT
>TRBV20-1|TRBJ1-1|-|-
CSGAGIEAFF
TGCAGTGGCGCAGGAATAGAAGCTTTCTTT
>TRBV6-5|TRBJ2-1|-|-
CASSYRASRGNEQFF
TGTGCCAGCAGTTACAGGGCTAGCCGGGGCAATGAGCAGTTCTTC
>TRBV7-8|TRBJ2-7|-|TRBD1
CASSLRQGTGERSYEQYF
TGTGCCAGCAGCCTTCGCCAAGGGACAGGGGAACGCTCCTACGAGCAGTACTTC
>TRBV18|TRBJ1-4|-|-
CASSWTETEKLFF
TGTGCCAGCTCCTGGACAGAAACTGAAAAACTGTTTTTT
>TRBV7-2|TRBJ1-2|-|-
CASSADHGGRGYTF
TGTGCCAGCAGCGCCGACCACGGGGGTAGGGGCTACACCTTC